Listed below are T cell receptor beta chains from one sample, sequenced in a study of blood T cell repertoires in COVID-19. Repertoires were generated with immunoSEQ multiplex PCR, while TCRdb's copy carries only in-frame clones and drops some. Found here are 200,000 to 250,000 clones, 80% to 90% of them singletons; the top ten hold 2% to 2.5%. The sample consisted of peripheral blood. All receptors derive from a woman aged 45 to 65 with acute or convalescent COVID-19. Both conserved end residues are part of each CDR3. The order of the fields is J gene, clone size, V gene, D gene, CDR3 DNA, CDR3 protein. D genes are given only for firm matches. Only part of the rows carry a size: once, few, many, or a class if the clone is expanded.

J gene: TRBJ1-2
clone size: -
V gene: TRBV11-3
D gene: -
CDR3 DNA: TGTGCCAGCAGCTTAGGGGCCGGACAGTCCTATGGCTACACCTTC
CDR3 protein: CASSLGAGQSYGYTF

J gene: TRBJ1-1
clone size: -
V gene: TRBV7-2
D gene: TRBD1
CDR3 DNA: TGTGCCAGCAGCTCCCAGGGACAGGGGTCTGAAGCTTTCTTT
CDR3 protein: CASSSQGQGSEAFF

J gene: TRBJ1-5
clone size: few
V gene: TRBV19
D gene: -
CDR3 DNA: TGTGCCAGTAGTCAATCAGGGGATCAGCCCCAGCATTTT
CDR3 protein: CASSQSGDQPQHF

J gene: TRBJ2-7
clone size: -
V gene: TRBV27
D gene: -
CDR3 DNA: TGTGCCAGCAGTTCTTGGTCCCATCTATCCTACGAGCAGTACTTC
CDR3 protein: CASSSWSHLSYEQYF

J gene: TRBJ1-2
clone size: -
V gene: TRBV7-2
D gene: TRBD1
CDR3 DNA: TGTGCCAGCAGCCAAGCGACAGGGAATGGCTACACCTTC
CDR3 protein: CASSQATGNGYTF

J gene: TRBJ2-2
clone size: -
V gene: TRBV27
D gene: TRBD2
CDR3 DNA: TGTGCCAGCAGCCCCCGACTAGCGGGAGGGCCGAAAACCGGGGAGCTGTTTTTT
CDR3 protein: CASSPRLAGGPKTGELFF

J gene: TRBJ1-1
clone size: -
V gene: TRBV11-3
D gene: -
CDR3 DNA: TGTGCCAGCGCGGGGGCCACCGCTTTCTTT
CDR3 protein: CASAGATAFF

J gene: TRBJ1-1
clone size: once
V gene: TRBV30
D gene: -
CDR3 DNA: TGTGCCTGGAGTGTACAGAGCACTGAAGCTTTCTTT
CDR3 protein: CAWSVQSTEAFF

J gene: TRBJ1-5
clone size: -
V gene: TRBV5-4
D gene: -
CDR3 DNA: TGTGCCAGCAGTTCGGGAGGTAATCAGCCCCAGCATTTT
CDR3 protein: CASSSGGNQPQHF

J gene: TRBJ2-1
clone size: -
V gene: TRBV19
D gene: -
CDR3 DNA: TGTGCCAGTAGTATCCAGGGCTCCTACAATGAGCAGTTCTTC
CDR3 protein: CASSIQGSYNEQFF